The rows below give T cell receptor beta chains drawn from one sample of a study of glioma-infiltrating T cells after dendritic cell vaccination. Produced via immunoSEQ multiplex PCR; TCRdb's table is partial and in-frame only. The sample records approximately 90,000 clones, around four fifths being singletons. The input for sequencing was blood, taken after dendritic cell vaccination. The receptors shown here come from a human donor with glioblastoma. Both conserved end residues are part of each CDR3. A D gene is named only where the DNA matches it firmly. Where a row states a size, it is once, few, many or the class of an expanded clone; other rows omit it.

j_call v_call d_call clone_size cdr3_aa cdr3_nt
TRBJ1-2 TRBV6-5 TRBD1 NA CASSYSLGDRKYGYTF TGTGCCAGCAGTTATTCCCTGGGGGACAGGAAGTATGGCTACACCTTC
TRBJ1-6 TRBV4-1 NA NA CASSQDSRGDSPLHF TGCGCCAGCAGCCAAGACTCCCGGGGTGATTCACCCCTCCACTTT
TRBJ2-7 TRBV6-1 TRBD1 NA CASSGLTGDIREQYF TGTGCCAGCAGTGGATTGACAGGGGACATAAGGGAGCAGTACTTC
TRBJ1-2 TRBV30 NA NA CAWSVRQGYGYTF TGTGCCTGGAGTGTACGCCAGGGCTATGGCTACACCTTC
TRBJ2-3 TRBV30 TRBD2 once CAWGGLAGVYPDTQYF TGTGCCTGGGGGGGACTAGCGGGAGTGTATCCAGATACGCAGTATTTT
TRBJ2-1 TRBV5-4 NA once CASSPDEQFF TGTGCCAGCAGCCCGGATGAGCAGTTCTTC
TRBJ2-2 TRBV2 TRBD2 NA CASRATSLIGELFF TGTGCCAGCAGGGCGACTAGCTTGATCGGGGAGCTGTTTTTT
TRBJ1-6 TRBV19 NA NA CASSIKTLSDSPLHF TGTGCCAGTAGTATAAAGACACTCTCTGATTCACCCCTCCACTTT
TRBJ1-6 TRBV19 TRBD1 NA CASSTWDRPSPLHF TGTGCCAGTAGTACCTGGGACAGACCCTCACCCCTCCACTTT
TRBJ1-4 TRBV6-1 NA NA CASIQVPTTNEKLFF TGTGCCAGCATACAGGTCCCGACGACTAATGAAAAACTGTTTTTT
TRBJ2-6 TRBV12-5 TRBD1 few CASGLDPGTANSGANVLTF TGTGCTAGTGGTTTGGACCCCGGGACAGCGAACTCTGGGGCCAACGTCCTGACTTTC
TRBJ2-3 TRBV5-4 TRBD2 NA CASSLAPSGGTRDTQYF TGTGCCAGCAGCTTGGCTCCTAGCGGGGGGACAAGAGATACGCAGTATTTT
TRBJ2-3 TRBV9 TRBD2 once CASSVAASGRDTQYF TGTGCCAGCAGCGTAGCGGCTAGCGGGAGAGATACGCAGTATTTT
TRBJ2-3 TRBV27 TRBD2 NA CASSSPGTSLWDTQYF TGTGCCAGCAGTTCCCCCGGGACTAGCTTATGGGATACGCAGTATTTT
TRBJ2-5 TRBV5-1 TRBD2 NA CASSLEGSSGSETQYF TGCGCCAGTAGCTTGGAAGGGTCTAGCGGGAGTGAGACCCAGTACTTC
TRBJ2-2 TRBV27 TRBD1 NA CASSLSGPGQGISGELFF TGTGCCAGCAGTTTATCCGGACCGGGACAGGGGATATCCGGGGAGCTGTTTTTT
TRBJ1-4 TRBV9 TRBD1 once CASSVEGAEERGNEKLFF TGTGCCAGCAGCGTAGAGGGGGCGGAGGAGCGAGGGAATGAAAAACTGTTTTTT
TRBJ2-3 TRBV7-9 TRBD1 NA CASSFDRDTDTQYF TGTGCCAGCAGCTTTGACAGGGACACAGATACGCAGTATTTT
TRBJ2-7 TRBV5-1 TRBD1 NA CASSLSEGAAVNEQYF TGCGCCAGCAGCCTCTCAGAGGGGGCCGCCGTCAACGAGCAGTACTTC
TRBJ1-4 TRBV25-1 NA NA CASSESALWGHGSEKLFF TGTGCCAGCAGTGAATCTGCATTGTGGGGACACGGAAGTGAAAAACTGTTTTTT
TRBJ2-5 TRBV6-6 NA NA CASSYPDMETQYF TGTGCCAGCAGTTACCCGGACATGGAGACCCAGTACTTC
TRBJ2-3 TRBV7-9 NA NA CASSLMDSGAQYF TGTGCCAGCAGCTTAATGGATTCGGGAGCGCAGTATTTT
TRBJ1-1 TRBV6-5 TRBD1 NA CASSSGQGAEAFF TGTGCCAGCAGTTCGGGACAGGGGGCTGAAGCTTTCTTT
TRBJ1-1 TRBV6-1 NA NA CASSEAQASGTEAFF TGTGCCAGCAGTGAAGCGCAGGCTAGCGGCACTGAAGCTTTCTTT
TRBJ2-1 TRBV19 TRBD1 once CASSRQGRDEQFF TGTGCCAGTAGTCGACAGGGTCGGGATGAGCAGTTCTTC
TRBJ1-3 TRBV10-3 NA NA CAITGTGNTIYF TGTGCCATCACCGGGACTGGAAACACCATATATTTT
TRBJ1-1 TRBV28 NA NA CASSFPTRNTEAFF TGTGCCAGCAGTTTCCCGACACGAAACACTGAAGCTTTCTTT
TRBJ1-1 TRBV19 TRBD1 NA CASSIGTGMGTEAFF TGTGCCAGTAGTATAGGGACAGGGATGGGGACTGAAGCTTTCTTT
TRBJ2-7 TRBV19 NA NA CASSRKGDYEQYF TGTGCCAGTAGTCGCAAGGGGGACTACGAGCAGTACTTC
TRBJ2-3 TRBV6-1 TRBD2 NA CASGPGLVLDTQYF TGTGCCAGCGGCCCTGGACTAGTTTTGGATACGCAGTATTTT
TRBJ1-5 TRBV6-1 NA NA CASSVMHQSNQPQHF TGTGCCAGCAGTGTAATGCATCAGAGCAATCAGCCCCAGCATTTT
TRBJ1-5 TRBV4-1 NA NA CASSPQGNQPQHF TGCGCCAGCAGCCCGCAGGGGAATCAGCCCCAGCATTTT
TRBJ2-1 TRBV2 NA NA CASSLNEQFF TGTGCCAGCAGCCTCAATGAGCAGTTCTTC
TRBJ1-2 TRBV5-6 NA NA CASSFILPLANYGYTF TGTGCCAGCAGCTTTATACTACCGTTAGCTAACTATGGCTACACCTTC
TRBJ2-2 TRBV9 NA NA CASSVMLEAGELFF TGTGCCAGCAGCGTAATGTTGGAGGCGGGGGAGCTGTTTTTT
TRBJ1-2 TRBV6-1 TRBD1 NA CASSAKDRAPNYGYTF TGTGCCAGCAGTGCGAAGGACAGGGCCCCTAACTATGGCTACACCTTC
TRBJ2-7 TRBV14 TRBD2 NA CASSQVRGLAVGEQYF TGTGCCAGCAGCCAAGTAAGGGGACTAGCGGTCGGCGAGCAGTACTTC
TRBJ1-5 TRBV12-5 TRBD1 once CASGLGTRTGDQPQHF TGTGCTAGTGGTTTGGGTACCCGGACAGGGGATCAGCCCCAGCATTTT
TRBJ2-7 TRBV18 TRBD2 NA CASSPPVRASGRSDLYEQYF TGTGCCAGCTCACCACCGGTTAGGGCTAGCGGGAGAAGCGATCTCTACGAGCAGTACTTC
TRBJ1-5 TRBV6-1 TRBD1 once CASSVNTGVWGNQPQHF TGTGCCAGCAGTGTCAATACAGGGGTGTGGGGCAATCAGCCCCAGCATTTT
TRBJ2-7 TRBV4-2 TRBD2 NA CASSIQPSGGAYEQYF TGTGCCAGCAGCATACAACCTAGCGGGGGGGCGTACGAGCAGTACTTC
TRBJ2-1 TRBV28 TRBD1 NA CASSLGGQGANEQFF TGTGCCAGCAGTTTAGGGGGACAGGGGGCAAATGAGCAGTTCTTC
TRBJ2-2 TRBV25-1 TRBD2 NA CASRARGGSVHTGELFF TGTGCCAGCAGAGCCCGGGGAGGGTCAGTCCACACCGGGGAGCTGTTTTTT
TRBJ1-1 TRBV18 NA NA CASSPREGSGTEAFF TGTGCCAGCTCACCCAGGGAGGGGTCGGGCACTGAAGCTTTCTTT
TRBJ1-5 TRBV6-6 NA NA CASSYSTPGRQPQHF TGTGCCAGCAGTTACTCGACTCCAGGGCGGCAGCCCCAGCATTTT
TRBJ2-7 TRBV27 TRBD1 NA CASSLSAGGFSYEQYF TGTGCCAGCAGTTTATCGGCAGGGGGCTTTTCCTACGAGCAGTACTTC
TRBJ1-4 TRBV30 TRBD1 NA CAWSGGETGATNEKLFF TGTGCCTGGAGTGGGGGAGAGACAGGGGCAACTAATGAAAAACTGTTTTTT